This TCR beta chain was observed in a study of T cell repertoires in cytomegalovirus infection. Overall study: Public TCR beta signatures were indicative of both CMV infection and a matching HLA type. Study conclusions and caveats: Cumulated frequencies of public TCR beta families served to identify carriers of CMV plus the relevant HLA.

One entry per CDR3 protein, called by TCRdb with MiXCR from the reads. Here the sample spans some 180,000 distinct CDR3 sequences, roughly 9.8% being singletons. V was trimmed by 8 bases and J by 0 bases, leaving 14 bases between them. Germline assignment: CDR1 SGHVS and CDR2 FNYEAQ. The CDR3 has 15 residues. Details on this clonotype: No antigen is known for it.

This chain links TRBV7-6 with TRBJ2-1; the D gene is possibly TRBD2 (6 bases). Material: PBMCs. The receptor comes from a human donor in good health (CMV status not recorded). Some clones in this sample may be carry-over from other donors' samples. CDR3 in DNA: TGTGCCAGCTCGTACCGGGACTTCTCCTACAATGAGCAGTTCTTC. As protein: CASSYRDFSYNEQFF.